Listed below are T cell receptor beta chains from one sample, sequenced in a study of shared clonotypes between healthy human individuals. Sequencing was performed with immunoSEQ multiplex PCR; in TCRdb, only in-frame clones are kept and a portion is missing. The sample carries around 2,000,000 clones, approximately 94% recorded once. Specimen: naive CD8+ T cells from PBMCs. The receptors were gathered from a man younger than 30 in good health. Some clones in this sample may be carry-over from other donors' samples. The CDR3 runs from the conserved cysteine through the conserved F or W. D genes are given only for firm matches. Some rows have no size entry. The others give once, few or many, or a class for an expanded clone.

V,size,J,D,CDR3
TRBV19,.,TRBJ1-2,.,CASSTRPPFYGYTF
TRBV5-1,.,TRBJ2-1,.,CASSLKAGPYNEQFF
TRBV5-5,.,TRBJ1-5,.,CASSLESGGLNQPQHF
TRBV28,.,TRBJ1-2,TRBD1,CASSWDRRGYGYTF
TRBV15,.,TRBJ1-5,TRBD1,CATSRVHDREDQPQHF
TRBV10-2,.,TRBJ2-5,TRBD2,CASSETGGVLETQYF
TRBV2,.,TRBJ1-5,.,CASRGTPFGGNQPQHF
TRBV19,.,TRBJ1-4,.,CASHDRTEDEKLFF
TRBV7-3,.,TRBJ2-1,TRBD2,CASSLFPLAGVEQFF
TRBV27,.,TRBJ2-2,TRBD1,CASSWTGGIGELFF
TRBV5-5,.,TRBJ1-4,.,CASSLASEAKLFF
TRBV5-1,once,TRBJ1-1,.,CASSGIGWRSTEAFF
TRBV6-6,.,TRBJ1-4,TRBD1,CASFDRGHEKLFF
TRBV4-1,.,TRBJ2-2,.,CASSRGTYTGELFF
TRBV6-5,.,TRBJ2-1,TRBD2,CASSTGVAGDPEQFF
TRBV19,.,TRBJ1-4,TRBD1,CASSSRQGGSTNEKLFF
TRBV7-9,.,TRBJ1-4,TRBD1,CASSSGTGELTNEKLFF
TRBV9,.,TRBJ2-2,.,CASRAPVDPGGTGELFF
TRBV9,.,TRBJ1-3,.,CASSPLSGSSGNTIYF
TRBV19,.,TRBJ2-2,.,CASVSGQGTGELFF
TRBV28,.,TRBJ1-3,.,CASSSPLAPGNTIYF
TRBV7-9,once,TRBJ2-7,.,CASSLVTGNTYEQYF
TRBV28,.,TRBJ2-1,TRBD2,CASSWGEGGEQFF
TRBV19,.,TRBJ1-1,.,CASNLGIGMNTEAFF
TRBV29-1,.,TRBJ2-7,.,CSANGVGNEQYF
TRBV27,.,TRBJ1-6,.,CASTEGGGNSPLHF
TRBV5-4,.,TRBJ1-1,.,CASSAPGVGTEAFF
TRBV9,.,TRBJ2-3,.,CASSLGPLRPTDTQYF
TRBV9,.,TRBJ2-3,.,CASSVAGQMDTQYF
TRBV7-9,.,TRBJ1-3,.,CASSLYRVTGNTIYF
TRBV9,.,TRBJ1-1,.,CASSVQTAPTEAFF
TRBV2,once,TRBJ1-2,.,CASTRTPVASNYGYTF
TRBV10-3,.,TRBJ2-6,.,CAISESGGANVLTF